The 28 T cell receptor beta chains below were found in one sample sequenced in a study of OX40 agonist ivuxolimab in advanced cancers. This table comes from immunoSEQ multiplex PCR, and its TCRdb copy is limited to in-frame clones, with some not included. The table includes more than 70,000 clones, less than 85% detected once. Source: CD4+ or CD8+ T cells sorted from blood, taken in a trial of the OX40 agonist ivuxolimab. All receptors derive from an adult with an advanced solid tumor such as melanoma, head and neck, liver or kidney cancer.

The table lists this clone with a count of one. The CDR3: CASSLDPLARGEQFF. The CDR3 DNA is TGTGCCAGCAGCTTAGATCCCTTAGCGCGGGGGGAGCAGTTCTTC. The chain employs TRBV7-8 and TRBJ2-1, with TRBD2 matching over 7 bases. The germline gives CDR1 SGHVS, CDR2 FQNEAQ. The CDR3 contains 15 residues. The V and J ends lost 1 base and 10 bases, in that order; junction bases with no gene match: 10.

This clone was detected once. The rearrangement joins TRBV7-2 to TRBJ1-2; 7 bases line up with TRBD1. V shed 1 base and J 2 bases; nucleotides not matched to a gene: 4. The germline V gene has CDR1 SGHTA and CDR2 FQGNSA. The CDR3 length is 15 residues. Here the CDR3 DNA reads TGTGCCAGCAGCTTAGGGACAGGATTAAACTATGGCTACACCTTC. This sequence encodes CASSLGTGLNYGYTF.

This sequence joins TRBV11-1 and TRBJ1-5; 10 bases line up with TRBD1. CDR3 size: 15 residues. Germline V gene sequence: CDR1 SGHAT, CDR2 FQDESV (reference sequence). The V gene end was trimmed by 3 bases and the J gene end by 6 bases; junction bases not matched to a gene: 5. CDR3 sequence reads: CASSLGTGVSQPQHF. The CDR3 DNA reads as TGTGCCAGCAGCTTGGGGACAGGGGTCTCTCAGCCCCAGCATTTT.

Only a few counts were recorded for this clone. The chain couples TRBV6-5 to TRBJ2-1, with TRBD2 matching over 12 bases. The CDR3 totals 15 residues. The ends lost 0 bases at V and 15 bases at J; junction bases unmatched: 9. Germline values: CDR1 MNHEY, CDR2 SVGAGI. CDR3 DNA: TGTGCCAGCAGTTACTCGAGAGCTAGCGGGAGGGCACCGTTCTTC. Its protein product is CASSYSRASGRAPFF.

J is TRBJ1-5 and V is TRBV14, with TRBD1 matching over 7 bases. The CDR3 has 10 amino acids. Per the germline V gene, CDR1 is SGHDN and CDR2 is FVKESK. V dropped 9 bases and J dropped 10; count of bases not matched to a gene: 3. The CDR3 here is CASGTVPQHF. The CDR3 DNA reads TGTGCCAGTGGGACAGTACCCCAGCATTTT.

This clone was recorded only once. The CDR3 nucleotides are TGTGCCAGCAGCGAGAGTAGTGGAGCCGGAGAGACCCAGTACTTC. It yields the protein CASSESSGAGETQYF. The chain recombines TRBV9 with TRBJ2-5; D is unresolved. There are 15 residues in the CDR3. V dropped 3 bases and J dropped 4 bases, with 16 bases sitting between them. The germline V gene has CDR1 SGDLS and CDR2 YYNGEE.

The chain links TRBV19 to TRBJ1-5; tentative D call: TRBD1 (6 bases). This CDR3 region has 13 residues. Germline V CDR1 and CDR2: LNHDA, SQIVND (reference sequence). The V gene lost 8 bases and the J gene lost 5 bases, with 13 bases spanning the gap. The CDR3 is CASLPGVYQPQHF. CDR3 in DNA: TGTGCCAGTCTCCCAGGGGTTTATCAGCCCCAGCATTTT.

V is TRBV27 and J is TRBJ2-1, with D possibly being TRBD1 (7 bases). CDR1 MNHEY and CDR2 SMNVEV come from the germline V gene (reference sequence). V gave up 8 bases and J gave up 6 bases, with 17 bases separating them. This CDR3 comprises 14 residues. This CDR3 reads CASWGGTALNEQFF. The CDR3 DNA is TGTGCCAGCTGGGGCGGGACAGCTCTCAATGAGCAGTTCTTC.

The rearrangement uses TRBV28 and TRBJ2-7; D might be TRBD1 (5 bases). CDR1 MDHEN and CDR2 SYDVKM come from the germline V gene. This CDR3 is 11 amino acids long. CDR3 DNA: TGTGTGGCAGGGCGCGCCTACGAGCAGTACTTC. It encodes CVAGRAYEQYF.

J is TRBJ1-5 and V is TRBV7-2; D unclear. Trimming pared 4 bases from V and 0 bases from J, leaving 1 base between. CDR3 size: 12 residues. Germline V gives CDR1 SGHTA, CDR2 FQGNSA. CDR3 in amino acids: CASSYSNQPQHF. The CDR3 DNA is TGTGCCAGCAGCTATAGCAATCAGCCCCAGCATTTT.

The rearrangement joins TRBV6-5 to TRBJ1-1; D is ambiguous. V dropped 6 bases and J dropped 0 bases, with 8 bases sitting between them. The CDR3 extends over 13 amino acids. The V gene's germline CDR1 is MNHEY and CDR2 SVGAGI. The chain's CDR3 is CASRWQVNTEAFF. The DNA for the CDR3 is TGTGCCAGCAGATGGCAGGTGAACACTGAAGCTTTCTTT.

In its sample, this clone was seen a few times. The chain uses TRBV19 and TRBJ1-5; 10 bases fit TRBD1. The CDR3 has 15 residues. V lost 6 bases, J lost 2 bases, and 4 bases stayed unmatched. Per the germline V gene, CDR1 is LNHDA and CDR2 is SQIVND (reference sequence). The CDR3 nucleotides are TGTGCCAGTAGATACGGGACAGGGGGCAATCAGCCCCAGCATTTT. It specifies CASRYGTGGNQPQHF.

The genes are TRBV27 and TRBJ2-3; 9 bases match TRBD1. There are 17 residues in the CDR3. Per germline, CDR1 MNHEY and CDR2 SMNVEV (reference sequence). V lost 5 bases to trimming and J lost 3 bases; unmatched junction nucleotides: 12. This CDR3 is CASSTILPGQGTDTQYF. The CDR3 region has the DNA TGTGCCAGCAGTACTATCCTCCCGGGACAGGGAACAGATACGCAGTATTTT.

The genes are TRBV6-1 and TRBJ2-6; TRBD1 agrees at 7 bases. Germline CDR1 and CDR2: MNHNS and SASEGT. The V segment lost 7 bases and the J segment 0 bases; nucleotides outside the gene matches: 3. The CDR3 runs 15 residues. The DNA of the CDR3 is TGTGCCAGCATTTCAGGGGGCTCTGGGGCCAACGTCCTGACTTTC. This encodes CASISGGSGANVLTF.

This clone was detected only once. The chain uses TRBV5-1 and TRBJ2-2, with D perhaps TRBD1 (6 bases). This CDR3 is 14 amino acids long. The V gene's germline CDR1 is SGHRS and CDR2 YFSETQ. The V gene lost 5 bases and the J gene lost 2 bases, with 10 bases spanning the gap. CDR3 in DNA: TGCGCCAGCAGGGGGACACCTAACACCGGGGAGCTGTTTTTT. Its translation: CASRGTPNTGELFF.

This chain connects TRBV6-6 to TRBJ2-7; the match to TRBD2 covers 8 bases. Germline V lookup: CDR1 MNHNY, CDR2 SVGAGI (reference sequence). The CDR3 runs to 13 residues. V shed 5 bases, J shed 4 bases, and the junction held 4 bases outside the gene matches. The CDR3 loop is CASSTAGAYEQYF. The CDR3 DNA is TGTGCCAGCAGTACAGCGGGAGCTTACGAGCAGTACTTC.

The V and J genes are TRBV7-9 and TRBJ2-5; D unclear. The CDR3 length is 14 residues. V was trimmed by 1 base and J by 5 bases, leaving 11 bases between them. CDR1 is SEHNR, CDR2 FQNEAQ, per germline (reference sequence). DNA for the CDR3: TGTGCCAGCAGCTTAGGGGCCCAAAGGGAGACCCAGTACTTC. Translated: CASSLGAQRETQYF.

The V and J genes are TRBV20-1 and TRBJ2-3; perhaps D is TRBD1 or TRBD2 (5 bases each). The germline V gene has CDR1 DFQATT and CDR2 SNEGSKA (reference sequence). The length of the CDR3 is 11 residues. Trimming removed 3 bases at V and 6 bases at J, with 7 bases between. CDR3 loop: CSARGEDTQYF. CDR3 sequence (DNA): TGCAGTGCTAGGGGGGAGGATACGCAGTATTTT.

V usage is TRBV7-2 and J usage is TRBJ1-1; D is uncertain. V was clipped by 5 bases and J by 1 base, with 11 bases between them. This CDR3 contains 14 residues. CDR1 and CDR2 from the germline V gene are SGHTA and FQGNSA. The CDR3 nucleotides are TGTGCCAGCAGCAGGTCAACAGCGAACACTGAAGCTTTCTTT. Translation: CASSRSTANTEAFF.

The chain recombines TRBV27 with TRBJ2-2; TRBD2 might be the D (6 bases). Between the trimmed V and J ends, which lost 4 bases and 0 bases, there was a span of 30 bases. CDR1 and CDR2 from the germline V gene are MNHEY and SMNVEV (reference sequence). The CDR3 consists of 22 residues. The CDR3 region has the DNA TGTGCCAGCAGTTCCAGAAACCGTGTACACCAAGGCGGGAAACCGAACACCGGGGAGCTGTTTTTT. Translation: CASSSRNRVHQGGKPNTGELFF.

The chain joins TRBV14 to TRBJ2-1, with 9 positions matching TRBD1. The CDR3 contains 14 residues. V was pared by 8 bases and J by 7 bases, with 9 bases of the junction left unmatched. Looked up from germline, CDR1 is SGHDN and CDR2 is FVKESK. The CDR3 spells CASGRDRVRNEQFF. The DNA of the CDR3 is TGTGCCAGCGGCCGGGACAGGGTCAGGAATGAGCAGTTCTTC.

This clone was observed a handful of times. The J gene is TRBJ1-2, the V gene TRBV6-1, with TRBD1 as a possible D gene (5 bases). The CDR3 is made up of 13 amino acids. V lost 6 bases, J lost 8 bases, and 16 bases lay in between. Germline V gene lookup returns CDR1 MNHNS and CDR2 SASEGT. The CDR3 DNA reads as TGTGCCAGCAGCTTACAACGGGGACCGGGCTACACCTTC. Its protein is CASSLQRGPGYTF.

The chain employs TRBV10-3 and TRBJ2-3; TRBD2 might be the D (6 bases). CDR3 length: 13 residues. Germline CDR1 ENHRY, CDR2 SYGVKD. V gave up 7 bases and J gave up 2 bases, with 10 bases separating them. The CDR3 reads CAINAGNTDTQYF. In DNA form, the CDR3 reads TGTGCCATCAACGCGGGGAACACAGATACGCAGTATTTT.

This sequence joins TRBV7-3 and TRBJ2-1, with D possibly called TRBD1 or TRBD2 (5 bases each). CDR1 is SGHTA and CDR2 is FQGTGA in the germline V gene. This CDR3 has 13 residues. Trimming shortened V by 4 bases and J by 10 bases, and 14 bases separated the two germline ends. CDR3 amino acids: CASSSPGAEEQFF. The CDR3 nucleotides are TGTGCCAGCAGCTCCCCCGGGGCAGAGGAGCAGTTCTTC.

This clone came up once. The genes are TRBV2 and TRBJ2-2; a weak D match, TRBD1 (6 bases). The CDR3 runs 15 residues. V lost 7 bases to trimming and J lost 0 bases, with 12 bases between them. The germline V gene has CDR1 SNHLY and CDR2 FYNNEI. The CDR3: CASNAQGSNTGELFF. CDR3 bases: TGTGCCAGCAATGCACAGGGATCGAACACCGGGGAGCTGTTTTTT.

V is TRBV28 and J is TRBJ2-1; 12 bases are a match to TRBD2. Trimming removed 8 bases from V and 3 bases from J; junction bases left unmatched: 17. Germline CDR1 is MDHEN and CDR2 is SYDVKM. CDR3 length: 19 residues. The CDR3 DNA reads TGTGCCAGCGCCCCGACTAGCGGGAGAAAACTATCTCGCTACAATGAGCAGTTCTTC. This gives the protein CASAPTSGRKLSRYNEQFF.

The genes are TRBV18 and TRBJ1-3; unclear D gene. Per the germline V gene, CDR1 is KGHSH and CDR2 is LQKENI. With 0 bases removed from V and 4 bases from J, the gap between germline ends came to 10 bases. The CDR3 length is 15 residues. CDR3 amino acids: CASSPPGGEGNTIYF. As DNA, the CDR3 is TGTGCCAGCTCACCACCGGGAGGTGAGGGAAACACCATATATTTT.

V is TRBV7-8 and J is TRBJ2-3; no reliable D call. The germline V and J ends were trimmed by 1 base and 2 bases, with 4 bases remaining between them. The CDR3 totals 13 residues. Germline V CDR1 and CDR2: SGHVS, FQNEAQ. The CDR3 DNA sequence: TGTGCCAGCAGCTTAGACGACACAGATACGCAGTATTTT. Its translation: CASSLDDTDTQYF.